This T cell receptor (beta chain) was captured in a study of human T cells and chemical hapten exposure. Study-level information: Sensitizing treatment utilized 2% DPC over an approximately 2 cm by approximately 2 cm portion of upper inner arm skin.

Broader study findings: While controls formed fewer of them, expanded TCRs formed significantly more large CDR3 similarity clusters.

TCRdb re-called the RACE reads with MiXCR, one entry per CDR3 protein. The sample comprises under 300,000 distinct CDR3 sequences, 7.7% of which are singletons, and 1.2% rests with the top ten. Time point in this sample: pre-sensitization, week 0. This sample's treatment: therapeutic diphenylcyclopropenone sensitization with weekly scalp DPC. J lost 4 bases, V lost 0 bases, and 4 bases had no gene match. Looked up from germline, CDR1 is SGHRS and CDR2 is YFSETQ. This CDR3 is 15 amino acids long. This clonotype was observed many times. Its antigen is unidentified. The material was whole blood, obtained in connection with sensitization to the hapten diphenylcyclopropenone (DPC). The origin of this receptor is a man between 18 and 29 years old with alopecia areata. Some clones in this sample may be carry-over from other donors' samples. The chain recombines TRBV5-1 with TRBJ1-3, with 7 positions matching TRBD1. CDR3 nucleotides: TGCGCCAGCAGCTTGGGGGACAGAATAGGAAACACCATATATTTT. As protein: CASSLGDRIGNTIYF.